One and the same sample provided the 13 T cell receptor delta chains below, sequenced in a study of gamma-delta T cells after stem cell transplantation. TCRdb called clones anew from the RT-PCR reads with CATT. The profile covers around 1,700 delta-chain clones, with 15% appearing a single time and roughly 15% taken by the ten largest. Sequencing was carried out using gamma-delta T cells. These receptors were obtained from a human donor. It is not recorded whose cells these are; they may come from a transplant donor.

This clone was observed a few times. TCRdb's entry gives the protein of a much larger clone, which mismatches this DNA's translation at residue 12, likely from a read error; the protein reported here is translated from the DNA. The chain combines TRDV2 with TRDJ3, with 7 nucleotides matching TRDD3. The ends lost 0 bases at V and 2 bases at J; junction bases unmatched: 12. This CDR3 has 20 amino acids. Germline-derived CDR1 and CDR2 are GEAIGNYY and EKD. Here the CDR3 reads CACDTAAGGSHPWDTRQMFF. In nucleotides, the CDR3 is TGTGCCTGTGACACCGCCGCTGGGGGCTCCCACCCCTGGGACACCCGACAGATGTTTTTC.

On this clone: One end of the junction varies from germline; a read error may be responsible. Other DNA sequences from this sample encode an identical CDR3 as well. The chain links TRDV2 to TRDJ2; 8 bases line up with TRDD2. Germline values: CDR1 GEAIGNYY, CDR2 EKD. This CDR3 spans 14 amino acids. CDR3 bases: TGTGCCTGTGACACCCTTCCTACGGCAGCCCAACTCTTCTTT. Residues: CACDTLPTAAQLFF.

This rearrangement joins TRDV3 to TRDJ1; TRDD3 matches 12 bases. Germline V gene sequence: CDR1 TVYSNPD, CDR2 GDNSRS (reference sequence). After removal of 2 bases from V and 0 bases from J, the junction contained 22 bases not matched to a gene. The CDR3 loop spans 21 amino acids. CDR3 coding DNA: TGTGCCTTTCGTAAGTCCACGAGGACCACTGGGGGATACTCGGACACCGATAAACTCATCTTT. This codes for CAFRKSTRTTGGYSDTDKLIF.

Note on this clone: Translating this DNA gives a protein that differs at residue 3 from the TCRdb one, which belongs to a much larger clone; a read error is likely, and the protein shown is this translation. The chain combines TRDV3 with TRDJ2, with 11 bases lining up with TRDD3. This CDR3 is 16 amino acids long. J was trimmed by 7 bases and V by 4 bases; bases with no gene match: 14. Germline values: CDR1 TVYSNPD, CDR2 GDNSRS (reference sequence). The CDR3 sequence is CACSPKYWGIKAQLFF. The CDR3 DNA is TGTGCCTGTAGTCCTAAGTACTGGGGGATAAAAGCACAACTCTTCTTT.

In this sample, this clone turned up a few times. The protein held in TCRdb is that of a much larger clone and does not match this DNA's translation at residue 11, likely because of a read error; the protein shown is translated from the DNA. This chain joins TRDV2 and TRDJ3; TRDD2 or TRDD3 may be the D gene (6 bases each). V was cut by 0 bases and J by 5 bases, with 16 bases left in between. Germline assignment: CDR1 GEAIGNYY and CDR2 EKD. This CDR3 has 18 amino acids. CDR3 loop: CACDTVGMPSGDTRQMFF. As DNA, the CDR3 is TGTGCCTGTGACACCGTGGGGATGCCTTCCGGGGACACCCGACAGATGTTTTTC.

The chain uses TRDV2 and TRDJ3, with 7 positions matching TRDD3. Trimming cost V 0 bases and J 22 bases; bases outside gene matches: 20. Germline V lookup: CDR1 GEAIGNYY, CDR2 EKD. The length of the CDR3 is 16 residues. CDR3 in amino acids: CACDTWGTWDTQHIFF. CDR3 sequence (DNA): TGTGCCTGTGACACCTGGGGGACCTGGGACACCCAGCATATCTTTTTC.

V usage is TRDV2 and J usage is TRDJ3; no clear D gene. This CDR3 has 20 amino acids. Germline CDR1 is GEAIGNYY and CDR2 is EKD. Trimming took off 0 bases at V and 18 bases at J, with 35 bases between the two ends. The CDR3 here is CACDTVSGLHSSCDNRPMFF. For the CDR3, the DNA is TGTGCCTGTGACACCGTCTCGGGGCTACACAGCTCCTGTGACAACCGCCCGATGTTTTTC.

This clone has only a few counts. The V call is TRDV1, the J call TRDJ1, with D tentatively TRDD3 (5 bases). Trimming left V 9 bases short and J 9 bases short, with 20 bases between. CDR3 size: 13 residues. Germline loops: CDR1 TSWWSYY, CDR2 QGS. The CDR3 sequence: CALASGTRSELIF. CDR3 DNA: TGTGCTCTCGCCTCGGGGACTCGTTCCGAACTCATCTTT.

This clone was seen only a few times. The translation of this DNA and the TCRdb protein of a much larger clone differ at residue 13, probably owing to a read error; the protein shown here is translated from the DNA. This chain connects TRDV2 to TRDJ3; TRDD3 is a possible D gene (5 bases). Germline-derived CDR1 and CDR2 are GEAIGNYY and EKD. CDR3 length equals 18 residues. The CDR3 here is CACDSATGTSWDARQMFF. CDR3 nucleotide sequence: TGTGCCTGTGACTCGGCTACTGGAACCTCCTGGGACGCCCGACAGATGTTTTTC.

In regard to this clone: A read error may produce the germline difference seen at one junction end. The chain carries TRDV1 and TRDJ1; 8 nucleotides agree with TRDD3. CDR3 length: 24 residues. Germline V gives CDR1 TSWWSYY, CDR2 QGS. This CDR3 reads CAIGEEGMACRTFTGGSYTDKLIF. CDR3 DNA: TGTGCTATTGGGGAGGAGGGCATGGCCTGCAGAACCTTTACTGGGGGTTCTTACACCGATAAACTCATCTTT.

About this clone: A much larger clone lies one base from this, so it may be a read error. This rearrangement joins TRDV2 to TRDJ3, with 11 bases matching TRDD3. Germline V CDR1 and CDR2: GEAIGNYY, EKD. CDR3 size: 19 residues. CDR3 in amino acids: CACDAGGYTSSLDTRQMFF. The CDR3 DNA reads TGTGCCTGTGACGCTGGGGGATACACAAGCTCCTTGGACACCCGACAGATGTTTTTC.

By sample fraction, this clone is large. The chain recombines TRDV2 with TRDJ3, with 9 nucleotides matching TRDD3. CDR1 GEAIGNYY and CDR2 EKD come from the germline V gene. V was clipped by 2 bases and J by 0 bases; unmatched bases: 13. This CDR3 is 21 amino acids long. CDR3 DNA sequence: TGTGCCTGTGACAAAGCCGGGGGGATACCCGGGAGCTCCTGGGACACCCGACAGATGTTTTTC. Its protein product is CACDKAGGIPGSSWDTRQMFF.

This clone has more than one count but fewer than ten. TCRdb's entry gives the protein of a much larger clone, which mismatches this DNA's translation at residue 7, likely from a read error; the protein reported here is translated from the DNA. The chain recombines TRDV2 with TRDJ3, with TRDD3 as a possible D gene (5 bases). CDR1 is GEAIGNYY and CDR2 is EKD in the germline V gene. The CDR3 runs 18 residues. V was cut by 2 bases and J by 0 bases, with 13 bases left in between. CDR3 bases: TGTGCCTGTGACAAAGTACCGGGGAGCTCCTGGGACACCCGACAGATGTTTTTC. Its protein product is CACDKVPGSSWDTRQMFF.